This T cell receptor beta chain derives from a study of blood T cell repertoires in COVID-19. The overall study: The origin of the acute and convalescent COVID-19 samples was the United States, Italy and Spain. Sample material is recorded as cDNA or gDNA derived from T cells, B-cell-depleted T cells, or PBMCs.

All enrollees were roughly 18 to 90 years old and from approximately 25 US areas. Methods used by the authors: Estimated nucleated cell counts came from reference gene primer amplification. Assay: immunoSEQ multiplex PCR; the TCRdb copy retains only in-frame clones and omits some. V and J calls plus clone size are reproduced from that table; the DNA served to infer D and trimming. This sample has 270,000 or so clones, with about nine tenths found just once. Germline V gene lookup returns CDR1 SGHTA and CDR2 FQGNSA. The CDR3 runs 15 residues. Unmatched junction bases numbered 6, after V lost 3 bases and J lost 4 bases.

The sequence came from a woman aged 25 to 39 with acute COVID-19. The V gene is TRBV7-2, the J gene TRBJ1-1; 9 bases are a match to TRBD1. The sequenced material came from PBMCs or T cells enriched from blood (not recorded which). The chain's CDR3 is CASSLKGQGVTEAFF. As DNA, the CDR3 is TGTGCCAGCAGCTTGAAGGGACAGGGTGTCACTGAAGCTTTCTTT.